In this sample, the clone carrying this T cell receptor beta chain turned up a few times. What it binds is not known. The sample is drawn from a study of cytomegalovirus exposure and HLA in healthy donors. The primer mix had 60 Vbeta and 13 Jbeta primers. TCRdb's copy holds only in-frame clones and misses some; the assay was immunoSEQ multiplex PCR. The table records about 110,000 clones, 67% of them present only once. Broader study findings: Prior analysis indicated that the majority of TCR beta V segments exhibited productivity approximately 87% or approximately 30% of the time. TCR beta sequences numbering fewer than 20,000 were associated with HLA alleles at 0.05 false discovery rate in a later analysis.

Germline V gene sequence: CDR1 MNHNY, CDR2 SVGAGI (reference sequence). Trimming at V came to 4 bases and at J to 9 bases, leaving 4 bases not matched to a gene. The CDR3 is made up of 14 amino acids. The sequenced sample consisted of PBMCs. The chain joins TRBV6-6 to TRBJ1-6, with TRBD1 identical over 9 bases. The TCR sequence derives from a man aged 18 to 29 in good health and CMV-seropositive. CDR3 DNA sequence: TGTGCCAGCAGTTCCGGGACAGGGACTTCACCCCTCCACTTT. Translation gives CASSSGTGTSPLHF.